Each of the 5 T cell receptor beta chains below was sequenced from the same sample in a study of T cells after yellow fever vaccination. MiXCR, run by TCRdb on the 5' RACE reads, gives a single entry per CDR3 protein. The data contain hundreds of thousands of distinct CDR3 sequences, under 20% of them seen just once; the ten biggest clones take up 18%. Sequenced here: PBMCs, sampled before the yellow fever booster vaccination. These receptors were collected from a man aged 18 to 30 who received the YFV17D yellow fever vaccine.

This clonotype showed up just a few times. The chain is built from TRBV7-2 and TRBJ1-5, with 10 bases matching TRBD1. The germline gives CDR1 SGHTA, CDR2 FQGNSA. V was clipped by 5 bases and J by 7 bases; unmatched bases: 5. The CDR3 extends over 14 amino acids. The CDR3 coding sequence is TGTGCCAGCAGCCCGGGGACAGGGGCCCAGCCCCAGCATTTT. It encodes CASSPGTGAQPQHF. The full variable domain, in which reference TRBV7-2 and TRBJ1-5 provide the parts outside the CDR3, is GAGVSQSPSNKVTEKGKDVELRCDPISGHTALYWYRQSLGQGLEFLIYFQGNSAPDKSGLPSDRFSAERTGGSVSTLTIQRTQQEDSAVYLCASSPGTGAQPQHFGDGTRLSIL.

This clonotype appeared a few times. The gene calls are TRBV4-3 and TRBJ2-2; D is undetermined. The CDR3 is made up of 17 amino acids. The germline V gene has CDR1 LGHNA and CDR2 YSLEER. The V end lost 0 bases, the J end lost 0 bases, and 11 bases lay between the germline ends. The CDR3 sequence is CASSQDVVDTNTGELFF. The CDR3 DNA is TGCGCCAGCAGCCAAGACGTGGTGGATACGAACACCGGGGAGCTGTTTTTT.

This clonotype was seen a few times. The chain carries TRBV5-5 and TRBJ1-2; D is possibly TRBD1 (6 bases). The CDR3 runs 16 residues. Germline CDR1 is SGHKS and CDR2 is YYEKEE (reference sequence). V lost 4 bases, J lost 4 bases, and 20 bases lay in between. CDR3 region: CASSPNLDRLGYGYTF. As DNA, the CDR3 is TGTGCCAGCAGCCCGAATCTCGACAGGTTGGGCTATGGCTACACCTTC.

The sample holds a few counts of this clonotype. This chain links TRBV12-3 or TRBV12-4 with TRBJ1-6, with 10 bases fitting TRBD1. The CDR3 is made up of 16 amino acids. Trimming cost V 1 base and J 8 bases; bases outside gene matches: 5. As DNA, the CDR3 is TGTGCCAGCAGTTTAGGCCTGGACAGGGGGGATTCACCCCTCCACTTT. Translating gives CASSLGLDRGDSPLHF.

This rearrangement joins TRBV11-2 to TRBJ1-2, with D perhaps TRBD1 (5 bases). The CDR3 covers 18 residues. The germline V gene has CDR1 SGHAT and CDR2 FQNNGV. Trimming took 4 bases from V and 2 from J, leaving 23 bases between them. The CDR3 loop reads CASSWGSPRGQLNYGYTF. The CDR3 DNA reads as TGTGCCAGCAGCTGGGGCTCCCCCCGTGGACAACTGAACTATGGCTACACCTTC.